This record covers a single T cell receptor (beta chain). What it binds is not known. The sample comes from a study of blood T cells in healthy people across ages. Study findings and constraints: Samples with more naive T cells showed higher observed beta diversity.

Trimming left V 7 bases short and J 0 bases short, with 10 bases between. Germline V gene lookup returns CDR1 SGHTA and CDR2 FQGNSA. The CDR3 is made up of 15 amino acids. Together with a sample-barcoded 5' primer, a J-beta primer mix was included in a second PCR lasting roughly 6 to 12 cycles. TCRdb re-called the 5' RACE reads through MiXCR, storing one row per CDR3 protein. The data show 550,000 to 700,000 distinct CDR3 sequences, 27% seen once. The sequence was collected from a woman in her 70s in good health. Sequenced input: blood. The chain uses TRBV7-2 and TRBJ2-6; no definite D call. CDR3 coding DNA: TGTGCCAGCACCCTTAGTAGCTCTGGGGCCAACGTCCTGACTTTC. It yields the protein CASTLSSSGANVLTF. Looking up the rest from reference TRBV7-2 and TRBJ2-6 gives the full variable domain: GAGVSQSPSNKVTEKGKDVELRCDPISGHTALYWYRQSLGQGLEFLIYFQGNSAPDKSGLPSDRFSAERTGGSVSTLTIQRTQQEDSAVYLCASTLSSSGANVLTFGAGSRLTVL.